The rows below give T cell receptor beta chains drawn from one sample of a study of blood T cell repertoires in COVID-19. Profiled with immunoSEQ multiplex PCR; TCRdb holds only in-frame clones, not every one. This sample has about 250,000 clones; 83% occur once, and the top ten carry around 3.3%. The sequencing sample was made of PBMCs or T cells enriched from blood (not recorded which). The source is a woman in her 40s who had been exposed to COVID-19. Each CDR3 is given with its conserved first and last residue. The D gene is left open where the match is weak. The size field is filled for only some rows; it gives once, few, many or a size class.

d_gene | j_gene | abundance | v_gene | CDR3aa | CDR3nt
TRBD1 | TRBJ2-1 | . | TRBV24-1 | CATSDSTGSNEQFF | TGTGCCACCAGTGATTCGACAGGGTCCAATGAGCAGTTCTTC
TRBD1 | TRBJ2-4 | . | TRBV3-1/TRBV3-2 | CASERQGDHIQYF | TGTGCCAGCGAGAGACAGGGAGATCACATTCAGTACTTC
. | TRBJ2-4 | . | TRBV4-1 | CASSLSGDTGIQYF | TGCGCCAGCAGCCTCTCAGGGGATACGGGCATTCAGTACTTC
TRBD2 | TRBJ2-5 | few | TRBV7-2 | CASSLARLAGAETQYF | TGTGCCAGCAGCTTAGCGCGACTAGCGGGGGCAGAGACCCAGTACTTC
. | TRBJ1-3 | . | TRBV3-1/TRBV3-2 | CASSQDIWQTSGNTIYF | TGTGCCAGCAGCCAAGATATATGGCAGACATCTGGAAACACCATATATTTT
TRBD1 | TRBJ2-1 | . | TRBV6-6 | CASKDRGGNEQFF | TGTGCCAGCAAGGACAGGGGAGGGAATGAGCAGTTCTTC
. | TRBJ1-3 | . | TRBV3-1/TRBV3-2 | CASSHGRSGNTIYF | TGTGCCAGCAGCCATGGCCGCTCTGGAAACACCATATATTTT
TRBD1 | TRBJ1-2 | . | TRBV19 | CASSMGDRDGYTF | TGTGCCAGTAGTATGGGGGACAGGGATGGCTACACCTTC
TRBD1 | TRBJ1-1 | . | TRBV4-1 | CASSHRSDRGTEAFF | TGCGCCAGCAGCCATCGCTCCGACAGGGGCACTGAAGCTTTCTTT
TRBD2 | TRBJ2-3 | . | TRBV7-7 | CASSSGTSGISTDTQYF | TGTGCTAGCAGTTCCGGGACTAGCGGGATCAGCACAGATACGCAGTATTTT
. | TRBJ2-7 | . | TRBV19 | CASSTSGVGYEQYF | TGTGCCAGTAGCACGAGCGGTGTCGGATACGAGCAGTACTTC
TRBD1 | TRBJ2-1 | . | TRBV29-1 | CSATQGVNEQFF | TGCAGCGCAACACAGGGGGTTAATGAGCAGTTCTTC